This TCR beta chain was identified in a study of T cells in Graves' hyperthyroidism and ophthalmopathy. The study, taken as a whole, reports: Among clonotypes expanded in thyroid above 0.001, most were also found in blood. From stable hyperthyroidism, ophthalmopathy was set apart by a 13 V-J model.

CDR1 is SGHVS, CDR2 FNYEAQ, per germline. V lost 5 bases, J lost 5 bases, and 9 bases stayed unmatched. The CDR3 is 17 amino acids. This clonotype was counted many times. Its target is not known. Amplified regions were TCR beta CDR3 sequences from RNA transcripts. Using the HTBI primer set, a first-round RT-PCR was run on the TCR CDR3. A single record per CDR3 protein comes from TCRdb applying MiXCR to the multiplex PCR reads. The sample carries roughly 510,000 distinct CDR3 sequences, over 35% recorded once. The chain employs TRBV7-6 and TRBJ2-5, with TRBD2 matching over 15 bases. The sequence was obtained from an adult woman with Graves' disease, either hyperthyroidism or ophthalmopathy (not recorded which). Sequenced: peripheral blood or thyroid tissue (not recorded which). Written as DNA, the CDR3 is TGTGCCAGCAGCCGGGGACTAGCGGGAGGTCCGTGGGAGACCCAGTACTTC. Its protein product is CASSRGLAGGPWETQYF.